Below, 18 T cell receptor beta chains from the same sample are listed, as sequenced in a study of quantifying T cell responses using KT2 cells. Study-level background: RNA was reverse transcribed with TCR alpha and beta constant-region primers.

A single-stranded UMI oligo with SP2 sequence was ligated to cDNA 3' ends. An equimolar mix of RC1.1 and RC1.2 primed the beta chain across TRBC1 and TRBC2. TCRdb recomputed calls from the UMI-ligation and nested PCR reads with MiXCR, one row per CDR3 protein. The table lists fewer than 50,000 distinct CDR3 sequences, approximately 10% of them singletons. The sample was PBMCs spiked with cells of the T cell clone KT2. These receptors all come from a human donor.

The CDR3 protein is CASSYSWDKKAFF. CDR3 nucleotides: TGTGCCAGCAGTTACTCGTGGGACAAGAAAGCTTTCTTT. The rearrangement uses TRBV6-5 and TRBJ1-1; TRBD1 is a possible D gene (6 bases). The CDR3 length is 13 residues. Germline-derived CDR1 and CDR2 are MNHEY and SVGAGI. V was cut by 0 bases and J by 9 bases, with 11 bases left in between.

This clonotype has a handful of counts. The J gene is TRBJ2-7, the V gene TRBV11-3; possible D gene TRBD2, 5 bases. Germline V gives CDR1 SGHNT, CDR2 YENEEA. This CDR3 has 13 amino acids. Trimming cost V 3 bases and J 9 bases, with 15 bases left between them. The CDR3 is CASSFSSRIMQYF. CDR3 coding DNA: TGTGCCAGCAGCTTTTCTAGCCGGATAATGCAGTACTTC.

The chain recombines TRBV7-7 with TRBJ2-5; D possibly uses TRBD1 or TRBD2 (6 bases each). V dropped 1 base and J dropped 1 base, with 10 bases sitting between them. Germline loops: CDR1 SSHAT, CDR2 FNYEAQ (reference sequence). The CDR3 has 15 residues. The CDR3: CASSLGGGGQETQYF. The CDR3 coding sequence is TGTGCCAGCAGCTTAGGAGGAGGGGGCCAAGAGACCCAGTACTTC.

This clonotype came up a few times. V gene TRBV2 combines with J gene TRBJ2-5; weak D call: TRBD2 (5 bases). This CDR3 comprises 13 residues. Germline CDR1 and CDR2: SNHLY and FYNNEI. Trimming pared 9 bases from V and 6 bases from J, leaving 17 bases between. The CDR3 nucleotides read TGTGCCAGAGCCATGGCTAGCACCCAGACCCAGTACTTC. Its translation: CARAMASTQTQYF.

The J gene is TRBJ1-2, the V gene TRBV6-6; no clear D gene. V lost 2 bases, J lost 4 bases, and 8 bases lay in between. The germline CDR1 and CDR2 sequences are MNHNY and SVGAGI (reference sequence). The CDR3 is 13 residues long. CDR3 residues: CASSYGSPYGYTF. Written as DNA, the CDR3 is TGTGCCAGCAGTTACGGCAGCCCCTATGGCTACACCTTC.

Ten or more counts support this clonotype. The V and J genes are TRBV6-6 and TRBJ1-1; 7 bases align to TRBD1. This CDR3 spans 14 amino acids. Germline values: CDR1 MNHNY, CDR2 SVGAGI (reference sequence). Trimming cost V 7 bases and J 7 bases; bases outside gene matches: 12. CDR3 DNA: TGTGCCAGCACCAGAGGGGGCTCCTATGGTGAAGCTTTCTTT. Translation gives CASTRGGSYGEAFF.

The V gene is TRBV18, the J gene TRBJ2-7, with 9 bases identical to TRBD1. Germline V gene sequence: CDR1 KGHSH, CDR2 LQKENI. CDR3 length equals 14 residues. V dropped 3 bases and J dropped 7; count of bases not matched to a gene: 7. The CDR3 is CASSPSGQGREQYF. CDR3 coding DNA: TGTGCCAGCTCACCCTCGGGACAGGGTCGGGAGCAGTACTTC.

In its sample, this clonotype was seen many times. The chain has TRBV20-1 and TRBJ2-7; weak D call: TRBD2 (5 bases). The CDR3 spans 17 residues. Germline V CDR1 and CDR2: DFQATT, SNEGSKA (reference sequence). V gave up 6 bases and J gave up 0 bases, with 24 bases separating them. The CDR3 sequence: CSAPPVDGIYSSYEQYF. Written as DNA, the CDR3 is TGCAGTGCCCCTCCCGTTGACGGGATTTATAGCTCCTACGAGCAGTACTTC.

This clonotype was seen a handful of times. CDR3 region: CASRGGLGPEAFF. DNA of the CDR3: TGTGCCAGCAGGGGCGGGTTGGGTCCCGAAGCTTTCTTT. The rearrangement links TRBV11-2 to TRBJ1-1; D remains ambiguous. Germline CDR1 is SGHAT and CDR2 is FQNNGV. CDR3 length: 13 amino acids. Trimming removed 6 bases at V and 8 bases at J, with 16 bases between. The variable domain in full, completed from reference TRBV11-2 and TRBJ1-1, reads EAGVAQSPRYKIIEKRQSVAFWCNPISGHATLYWYQQILGQGPKLLIQFQNNGVVDDSQLPKDRFSAERLKGVDSTLKIQPAKLEDSAVYLCASRGGLGPEAFFGQGTRLTVV.

This clonotype was seen a handful of times. The chain employs TRBV11-2 and TRBJ2-1, with a weak D call TRBD2 (7 bases). This CDR3 spans 15 amino acids. Between the trimmed V and J ends, which lost 4 bases and 3 bases, there was a span of 13 bases. Germline V gene data show CDR1 as SGHAT and CDR2 as FQNNGV. Written as DNA, the CDR3 is TGTGCCAGCAGCTGGGGAGGGGGAAACTACAATGAGCAGTTCTTC. This translates into CASSWGGGNYNEQFF.

The V and J genes are TRBV10-3 and TRBJ2-5; a possible D gene is TRBD1 (6 bases). CDR3 length equals 14 residues. Deletions cut 4 bases from V and 3 bases from J, with 12 bases between. Germline V gene sequence: CDR1 ENHRY, CDR2 SYGVKD. The CDR3 DNA is TGTGCCATCAGTGTTCGGCAGGGGAAAGAGACCCAGTACTTC. This translates into CAISVRQGKETQYF.

The V gene is TRBV7-2, the J gene TRBJ2-5, with 9 positions matching TRBD2. J was trimmed by 4 bases and V by 1 base; bases with no gene match: 13. This CDR3 is built from 18 residues. CDR1 is SGHTA, CDR2 FQGNSA, per germline. The CDR3 region has the DNA TGTGCCAGCAGCTTAGAAGGGAGGCTAGCGGGGATGGGAGAGACCCAGTACTTC. Amino acid sequence: CASSLEGRLAGMGETQYF.

This clonotype appeared a few times. V gene TRBV29-1 combines with J gene TRBJ2-5; TRBD2 might be the D (6 bases). Germline values: CDR1 SQVTM, CDR2 ANQGSEA. V dropped 3 bases and J dropped 5 bases, with 10 bases sitting between them. The CDR3 loop spans 12 amino acids. DNA of the CDR3: TGCAGCGTTGACCTAGGAGGGGAGACCCAGTACTTC. It codes for CSVDLGGETQYF.

This chain links TRBV3-1 with TRBJ2-3; D unclear. The germline V gene has CDR1 LGHDT and CDR2 YNNKEL (reference sequence). V was clipped by 4 bases and J by 7 bases, with 6 bases between them. The CDR3 covers 11 residues. CDR3 DNA sequence: TGTGCCAGCAGCCTGACCTATACGCAGTATTTT. Translated: CASSLTYTQYF.

V is TRBV5-1 and J is TRBJ1-4; 8 bases line up with TRBD1. Germline V gene lookup returns CDR1 SGHRS and CDR2 YFSETQ. This CDR3 contains 15 residues. J lost 8 bases, V lost 0 bases, and 6 bases had no gene match. For the CDR3, the DNA is TGCGCCAGCAGCTTGGCAGGGGGCAGAGGCGAAAAACTGTTTTTT. This translates into CASSLAGGRGEKLFF.

This clonotype was observed a few times. This chain joins TRBV7-8 and TRBJ2-2, with 9 bases matching TRBD1. The CDR3 covers 16 residues. The trim removed 5 bases at V and 2 bases at J, leaving 6 bases unmatched. The V gene's germline CDR1 is SGHVS and CDR2 FQNEAQ. DNA for the CDR3: TGTGCCAGCAGCCGGAGGGACAGGGAAAACACCGGGGAGCTGTTTTTT. This gives the protein CASSRRDRENTGELFF. Full variable domain (rest looked up from reference TRBV7-8 and TRBJ2-2): GAGVSQSPRYKVAKRGQDVALRCDPISGHVSLFWYQQALGQGPEFLTYFQNEAQLDKSGLPSDRFFAERPEGSVSTLKIQRTQQEDSAVYLCASSRRDRENTGELFFGEGSRLTVL.

V is TRBV12-3 or TRBV12-4 and J is TRBJ2-2; 12 bases are a match to TRBD1. V shed 3 bases, J shed 7 bases, and the junction held 9 bases outside the gene matches. The CDR3 length is 17 residues. The CDR3 is CASSFEAGTGGIGELFF. CDR3 sequence (DNA): TGTGCCAGCAGTTTTGAGGCCGGGACAGGGGGCATCGGGGAGCTGTTTTTT.

The V gene is TRBV5-6, the J gene TRBJ1-5, with TRBD1 as a possible D gene (5 bases). The germline gives CDR1 SGHDT, CDR2 YYEEEE. The CDR3 is 15 amino acids. Trimming removed 2 bases at V and 5 bases at J, with 14 bases between. The CDR3: CASSFGLGGDQPQHF. The CDR3 bases are TGTGCCAGCAGCTTTGGCTTGGGGGGGGATCAGCCCCAGCATTTT.